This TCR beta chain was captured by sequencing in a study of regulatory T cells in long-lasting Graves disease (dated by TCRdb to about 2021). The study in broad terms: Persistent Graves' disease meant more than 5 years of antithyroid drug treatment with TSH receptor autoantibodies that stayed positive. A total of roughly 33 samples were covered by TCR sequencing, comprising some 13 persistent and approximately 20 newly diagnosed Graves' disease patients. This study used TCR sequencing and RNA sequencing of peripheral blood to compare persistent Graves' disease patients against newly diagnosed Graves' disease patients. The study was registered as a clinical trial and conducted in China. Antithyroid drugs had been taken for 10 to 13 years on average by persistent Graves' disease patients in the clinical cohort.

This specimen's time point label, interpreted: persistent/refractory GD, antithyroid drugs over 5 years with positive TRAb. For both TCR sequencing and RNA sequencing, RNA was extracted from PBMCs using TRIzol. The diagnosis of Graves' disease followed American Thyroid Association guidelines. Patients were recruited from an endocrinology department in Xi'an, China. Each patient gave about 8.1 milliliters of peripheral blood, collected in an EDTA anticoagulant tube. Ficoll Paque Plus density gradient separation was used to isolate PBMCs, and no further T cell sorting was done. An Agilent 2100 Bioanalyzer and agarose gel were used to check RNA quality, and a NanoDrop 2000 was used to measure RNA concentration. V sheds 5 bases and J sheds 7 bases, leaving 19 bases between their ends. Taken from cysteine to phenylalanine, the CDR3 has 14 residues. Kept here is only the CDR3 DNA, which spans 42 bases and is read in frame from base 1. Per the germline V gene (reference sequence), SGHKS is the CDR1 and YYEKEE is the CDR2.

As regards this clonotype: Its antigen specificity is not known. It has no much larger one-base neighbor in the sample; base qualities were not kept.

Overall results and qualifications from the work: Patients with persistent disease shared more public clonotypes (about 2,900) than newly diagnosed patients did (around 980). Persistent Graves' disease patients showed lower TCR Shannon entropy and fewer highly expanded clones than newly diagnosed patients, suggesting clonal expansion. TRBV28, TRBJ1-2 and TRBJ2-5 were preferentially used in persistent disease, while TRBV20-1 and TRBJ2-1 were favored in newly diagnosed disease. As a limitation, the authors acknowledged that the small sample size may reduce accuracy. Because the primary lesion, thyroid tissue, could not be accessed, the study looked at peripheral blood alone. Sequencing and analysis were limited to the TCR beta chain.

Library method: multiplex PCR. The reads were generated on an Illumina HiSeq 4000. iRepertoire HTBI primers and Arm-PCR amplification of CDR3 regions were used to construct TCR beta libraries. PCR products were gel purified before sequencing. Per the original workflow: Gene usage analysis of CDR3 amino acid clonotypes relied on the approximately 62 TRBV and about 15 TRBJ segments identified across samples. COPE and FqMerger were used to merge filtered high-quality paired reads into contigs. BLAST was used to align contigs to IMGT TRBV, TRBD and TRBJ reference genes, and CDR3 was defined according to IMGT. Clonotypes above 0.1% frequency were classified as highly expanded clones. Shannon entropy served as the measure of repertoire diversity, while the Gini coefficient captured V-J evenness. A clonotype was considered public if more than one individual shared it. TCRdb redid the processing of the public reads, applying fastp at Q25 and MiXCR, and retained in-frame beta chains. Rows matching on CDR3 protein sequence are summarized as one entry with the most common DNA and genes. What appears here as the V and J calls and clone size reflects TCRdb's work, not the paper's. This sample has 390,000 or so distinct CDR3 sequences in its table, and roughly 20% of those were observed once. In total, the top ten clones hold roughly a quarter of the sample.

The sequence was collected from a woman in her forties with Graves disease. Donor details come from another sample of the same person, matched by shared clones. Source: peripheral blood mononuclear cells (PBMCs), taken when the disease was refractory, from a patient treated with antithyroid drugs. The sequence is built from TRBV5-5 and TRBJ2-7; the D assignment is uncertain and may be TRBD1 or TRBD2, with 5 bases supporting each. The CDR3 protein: CASRTWGSWGEQYF. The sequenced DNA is TGTGCCAGCAGAACCTGGGGGTCCTGGGGAGAGCAGTACTTC.